The 27 T cell receptor delta chains below were found in one sample sequenced in a study of gamma-delta T cells after stem cell transplantation (TCRdb year 2016). Library prep was done by RT-PCR. This sample was sequenced with an Illumina MiSeq. Via CATT, TCRdb reprocessed the public reads, and rows with identical DNA were then joined. This sample comprises just over 2,500 delta-chain clones, 22% of them detected only once. The ten largest clonotypes hold roughly 25% of the sample. The sequenced sample was gamma-delta T cells. The receptors stem from a human donor. It is not recorded whose cells these are; they may come from a transplant donor.

Of note for this clone: This may be a read error, as it is one base from a much larger clone. Different DNA sequences within this sample yield the same CDR3. The V and J genes are TRDV2 and TRDJ1; 13 nucleotides agree with TRDD3. V trimming: 3 bases; J trimming: 0 bases; junction bases outside the gene matches: 21. The germline V gene encodes CDR1 GEAIGNYY and CDR2 EKD. The CDR3 is 22 residues long. The CDR3 sequence: CACDPVLGDTRVGRINTDKLIF. The CDR3 DNA is TGTGCCTGTGACCCAGTACTGGGGGATACGCGTGTTGGCCGGATCAACACCGATAAACTCATCTTT.

As concerns this clone: For this DNA, TCRdb reports the protein of a much larger clone, which diverges at residue 11, most likely from a read error; the protein presented here is translated directly from the DNA. This sequence joins TRDV2 and TRDJ1; 7 bases agree with TRDD3. This CDR3 has 17 amino acids. The germline V gene encodes CDR1 GEAIGNYY and CDR2 EKD. Trimming took 3 bases from V and 0 from J; bases not matched to a gene: 12. The CDR3 sequence: CACDPLAGGADTDKLIF. CDR3 bases: TGTGCCTGTGACCCTCTTGCTGGGGGGGCGGACACCGATAAACTCATCTTT.

There are a few counts of this clone. Being one base from a much bigger clone, this may be a read error. The V gene is TRDV2, the J gene TRDJ3; TRDD3 agrees at 8 bases. The CDR3 has 18 amino acids. Germline lookup yields CDR1 GEAIGNYY and CDR2 EKD. CDR3 DNA: TGTGCCTGTGACACCGCTGGGGGAATCTCCTGGGACACCCGACAGATATTTTTC. It yields the protein CACDTAGGISWDTRQIFF.

A word on this clone: With a much larger clone just one base away, this may be a read error. Other DNA sequences within the sample encode an identical CDR3. The rearrangement links TRDV2 to TRDJ1, with 9 bases lining up with TRDD3. Germline-derived CDR1 and CDR2 are GEAIGNYY and EKD. The CDR3 consists of 21 residues. J lost 0 bases, V lost 0 bases, and 19 bases had no gene match. This CDR3 is CACDTVTGGPNSLLYTDKLIF. The CDR3, as DNA: TGTGCCTGTGACACCGTGACTGGGGGACCCAACTCCCTACTGTACACCGATAAACTCATCTTT.

In regard to this clone: A read error may be the cause here, since a much bigger clone is one base away. This sequence joins TRDV2 and TRDJ3; 10 nucleotides match TRDD3. This CDR3 has 23 amino acids. Per the germline V gene, CDR1 is GEAIGNYY and CDR2 is EKD. The CDR3, as DNA: TGTGCCTATGACACAGCTCACGCTTGGGGGATACCCCATGGGGGCTGGGACACCCGACAGATGTTTTTC. Amino acid sequence: CAYDTAHAWGIPHGGWDTRQMFF.

Only a few counts were recorded for this clone. The chain recombines TRDV2 with TRDJ1; 12 bases agree with TRDD3. V trimming: 0 bases; J trimming: 0 bases; junction bases outside the gene matches: 10. There are 19 residues in the CDR3. Germline assignment: CDR1 GEAIGNYY and CDR2 EKD. The CDR3 DNA reads as TGTGCCTGTGACACCCTCGTACTGGGGGATACACGGTACACCGATAAACTCATCTTT. This sequence encodes CACDTLVLGDTRYTDKLIF.

This clone has a single count. With a much larger clone just one base away, this may be a read error. The genes are TRDV2 and TRDJ1; 11 bases align to TRDD3. J gave up 1 base and V 2 bases, and 8 bases lay outside the gene matches. From germline, CDR1 is GEAIGNYY and CDR2 EKD. The CDR3 runs 17 residues. The CDR3 DNA sequence: TGTGCCTGTGACAAGCTGGGGGATACAGAGCCCACCGATAAACTCATCTTT. This codes for CACDKLGDTEPTDKLIF.

This clone is large in the sample. The identical CDR3 is also encoded by other nucleotide sequences in the sample. V gene TRDV1 combines with J gene TRDJ2; 12 nucleotides match TRDD3. Germline values: CDR1 TSWWSYY, CDR2 QGS. This CDR3 is 22 amino acids long. Losses at the gene ends were 0 bases for V and 0 bases for J; bases not matched to a gene: 14. The CDR3 nucleotides read TGTGCTCTTGGGGAACTACCCTCCCCGACGTACTGGGGGATACCTTTGACAGCACAACTCTTCTTT. Protein: CALGELPSPTYWGIPLTAQLFF.

To note about this clone: It may be a read error: a sequence one base away is much more abundant. The same CDR3 is also encoded by other DNA sequences in this sample. The chain employs TRDV2 and TRDJ1; 12 bases line up with TRDD3. The CDR3 sequence is 18 residues long. Germline assignment: CDR1 GEAIGNYY and CDR2 EKD. This chain's CDR3 is CACDTVPGGYAYTDKLIF. As DNA, the CDR3 is TGTGCCTGTGACACCGTACCTGGGGGATACGCATACACCGACAAACTCATCTTT.

This clone was seen a handful of times. For this DNA, TCRdb reports the protein of a much larger clone, which diverges at residue 4, most likely from a read error; the protein presented here is translated directly from the DNA. The chain recombines TRDV2 with TRDJ1; tentative D call: TRDD3 (5 bases). The germline gives CDR1 GEAIGNYY, CDR2 EKD. The CDR3 covers 16 residues. This CDR3 reads CACNTVGSGRADKLIF. In nucleotides, the CDR3 is TGTGCCTGTAACACCGTGGGGTCTGGGCGGGCCGATAAACTCATCTTT.

For this clone: TCRdb's entry gives the protein of a much larger clone, which mismatches this DNA's translation at residue 3, likely from a read error; the protein reported here is translated from the DNA. The rearrangement links TRDV2 to TRDJ1; no reliable D call. CDR1 is GEAIGNYY and CDR2 is EKD in the germline V gene. This CDR3 is 16 amino acids long. Here the CDR3 reads CAFDTLAASDTDKLIF. CDR3 in DNA: TGTGCCTTTGACACCCTAGCTGCGTCGGACACCGATAAACTCATCTTT.

This clone ranks as medium-sized. The chain is built from TRDV2 and TRDJ1; 11 positions agree with TRDD3. The V gene end was trimmed by 3 bases and the J gene end by 3 bases; junction bases not matched to a gene: 8. The CDR3 consists of 16 residues. The germline V gene has CDR1 GEAIGNYY and CDR2 EKD. The CDR3 is CACDALTGGYPDKLIF. The CDR3 nucleotides read TGTGCCTGTGACGCGCTTACTGGGGGATATCCCGATAAACTCATCTTT.

Details on this clone: The amino acid sequence in TCRdb belongs to a much larger clone and departs from this DNA's translation at residue 15, likely a sequencing read error; the sequence shown is translated from the DNA. The J gene is TRDJ1, the V gene TRDV2; 10 bases map to TRDD3. Per germline, CDR1 GEAIGNYY and CDR2 EKD. There are 17 residues in the CDR3. In DNA form, the CDR3 reads TGTGCCTGTGATCGACTGGGGGATCCGTCCCACCTCGATAAATTCATCTTT. Translated: CACDRLGDPSHLDKFIF.

V is TRDV2 and J is TRDJ1, with TRDD3 matching over 9 bases. J lost 7 bases, V lost 0 bases, and 17 bases had no gene match. Germline V gives CDR1 GEAIGNYY, CDR2 EKD. The CDR3 runs 18 residues. The CDR3 sequence is CACDTVSRTGGDGPKLIF. CDR3 bases: TGTGCCTGTGACACCGTCAGCCGGACTGGGGGAGACGGGCCTAAACTCATCTTT.

This clone ranks as medium-sized (0.01 to 0.1%). This rearrangement joins TRDV2 to TRDJ1; D may be TRDD3 (6 bases). Germline CDR1 and CDR2: GEAIGNYY and EKD. This CDR3 is built from 21 residues. The V and J ends lost 3 bases and 6 bases respectively, with 37 bases between them. The CDR3 sequence is CACDGVASSTGGGGPPNKLIF. The CDR3 nucleotides read TGTGCCTGTGACGGCGTTGCCTCTTCAACTGGAGGAGGGGGACCCCCAAATAAACTCATCTTT.

On this clone itself: This may come from a read error, since a much larger clone is one base off. V is TRDV2 and J is TRDJ3; TRDD2 might be the D (5 bases). The germline V gene encodes CDR1 GEAIGNYY and CDR2 EKD. V gave up 7 bases and J gave up 0 bases, with 27 bases separating them. The CDR3 spans 21 residues. The chain's CDR3 is CAWDAAFGAIESSWDTRQMFF. CDR3 DNA sequence: TGTGCCTGGGACGCGGCCTTCGGAGCCATCGAGAGCTCCTGGGACACCCGACAGATGTTTTTC.

A few counts support this clone. A read error may be the cause here, since a much bigger clone is one base away. Different DNA sequences within this sample yield the same CDR3. The chain employs TRDV2 and TRDJ1, with D possibly matching TRDD3 (6 bases). V lost 0 bases, J lost 0 bases, and 13 bases lay in between. The CDR3 covers 16 residues. The V gene's germline CDR1 is GEAIGNYY and CDR2 EKD. The CDR3 spells CACDTVGGLYTDKLIF. The CDR3 coding sequence is TGTGCCTGTGACACCGTCGGGGGACTGTACACCGATAAACTCATCTTT.

This clone occurred a few times. A far larger clone is a single base away, which makes a read error likely. This CDR3 is also generated by other DNA sequences in the sample. The V and J genes are TRDV2 and TRDJ1; D is unresolved. CDR3 length: 17 residues. Germline V gene sequence: CDR1 GEAIGNYY, CDR2 EKD. The CDR3 sequence is CACDTVARFRDTDKLIF. The CDR3 DNA reads TGTGCCTGTGACACGGTCGCAAGGTTTCGAGACACCGACAAACTCATCTTT.

On this clone: A much larger clone is a single base away; this may be a read error. The chain is built from TRDV2 and TRDJ1, with a tentative D call TRDD3 (5 bases). Per the germline V gene, CDR1 is GEAIGNYY and CDR2 is EKD. Trimming removed 1 base at V and 2 bases at J, with 19 bases between. The CDR3 is made up of 17 amino acids. The CDR3 nucleotides are TGTGCCTGTGACACTGTAGCGAGGACTAGGGATACCGATAAACTCATCTTT. Its protein product is CACDTVARTRDTDKLIF.

By proportion, this clone is medium-sized (0.01 to 0.1%). This likely traces to a read error, being one base from a far larger clone. The chain employs TRDV2 and TRDJ1; D is perhaps TRDD3 (5 bases). Germline lookup yields CDR1 GEAIGNYY and CDR2 EKD. With 5 bases removed from V and 2 bases from J, the gap between germline ends came to 17 bases. CDR3 size: 15 residues. The CDR3 here is CACGAVLAKTDKLIF. Written as DNA, the CDR3 is TGTGCCTGTGGCGCCGTACTGGCGAAAACCGATAAACTCATCTTT.

Only a few counts were recorded for this clone. For this DNA, TCRdb reports the protein of a much larger clone, which diverges at residue 6, most likely from a read error; the protein presented here is translated directly from the DNA. V and J are TRDV2 and TRDJ1, with D possibly being TRDD2 or TRDD3 (6 bases each). Germline lookup yields CDR1 GEAIGNYY and CDR2 EKD. Trimming shortened V by 3 bases and J by 3 bases, and 28 bases separated the two germline ends. The CDR3 contains 19 residues. The CDR3 DNA sequence: TGTGCCTGTGACCCAACGCCTTCCGGTTTGGGGATGCCTGCCGATAAACTCATCTTT. This translates into CACDPTPSGLGMPADKLIF.

Notes on this clone: This clone may be a read error of a much larger clone one base away. Within the sample, other DNA sequences also encode this same CDR3. This chain links TRDV2 with TRDJ3, with a tentative D call TRDD3 (5 bases). From germline, CDR1 is GEAIGNYY and CDR2 EKD. The CDR3 runs 18 residues. DNA of the CDR3: TGTGCCTGTGACACCGTCGGGGGTAGCTCCTGGGACACCCGACAGATGTTCTTC. It translates to CACDTVGGSSWDTRQMFF.

In its sample, this clone ranks as medium-sized. This sequence joins TRDV2 and TRDJ1, with 9 bases identical to TRDD3. The ends lost 0 bases at V and 2 bases at J; junction bases unmatched: 12. The CDR3 covers 18 residues. Germline V gene data show CDR1 as GEAIGNYY and CDR2 as EKD. In nucleotides, the CDR3 is TGTGCCTGTGACACCTACGGACTTTCTGGGGGATCAACCGATAAACTCATCTTT. This encodes CACDTYGLSGGSTDKLIF.

The chain employs TRDV2 and TRDJ1, with D possibly matching TRDD3 (6 bases). Trimming took off 2 bases at V and 2 bases at J, with 20 bases between the two ends. The CDR3 covers 17 residues. Germline V gene data show CDR1 as GEAIGNYY and CDR2 as EKD. CDR3 nucleotide sequence: TGTGCCTGTGACAGGCTGGGGACTCCGGGGGGGACCGATAAACTCATCTTT. As protein: CACDRLGTPGGTDKLIF.

About this clone itself: TCRdb shows a much larger clone's protein in place of this DNA's translation, and the two differ at residue 4, likely through a read error; the protein shown is translated from the DNA. This chain links TRDV2 with TRDJ1; TRDD3 matches 12 bases. After removal of 5 bases from V and 0 bases from J, the junction contained 9 bases not matched to a gene. Looked up from germline, CDR1 is GEAIGNYY and CDR2 is EKD. There are 17 residues in the CDR3. The CDR3 is CACANLLGDTNTDKLIF. CDR3 DNA sequence: TGTGCCTGTGCCAACTTACTGGGGGATACAAACACCGATAAACTCATCTTT.

Only a few counts were recorded for this clone. The mismatch at residue 4 between this DNA's translation and the TCRdb protein of a much larger clone likely reflects a read error; the protein shown is translated from the DNA. The chain has TRDV2 and TRDJ1; the match to TRDD3 covers 8 bases. CDR1 GEAIGNYY and CDR2 EKD come from the germline V gene. This CDR3 spans 15 amino acids. V shed 5 bases, J shed 1 base, and the junction held 8 bases outside the gene matches. CDR3 protein: CACVSLGGSTDKLIF. CDR3 DNA sequence: TGTGCCTGTGTGTCTCTTGGGGGATCCACCGATAAACTCATCTTT.

This clone is judged medium-sized (0.01 to 0.1%). The chain combines TRDV2 with TRDJ1, with 8 bases that match TRDD3. V lost 3 bases, J lost 0 bases, and 14 bases stayed unmatched. Germline CDR1 GEAIGNYY, CDR2 EKD. The CDR3 is 18 amino acids. The CDR3 nucleotides are TGTGCCTGTGACCCATTAACAACTGGGGGCGAGTACACCGATAAACTCATCTTT. This sequence encodes CACDPLTTGGEYTDKLIF.